The entry that follows covers one TCR beta chain sequence. The V gene's germline CDR1 is SEHNR and CDR2 FQNEAQ (reference sequence). This CDR3 region has 16 residues. Deletions cut 6 bases from V and 4 bases from J, with 21 bases between. TCRdb processed the RT-PCR reads anew with MiXCR; each CDR3 protein has one entry. This sample has around 150,000 distinct CDR3 sequences, with 30% to 45% found just once. This entry comes from a study of patients and donors after allogeneic stem cell transplantation. The J gene is TRBJ1-2, the V gene TRBV7-9; D is possibly TRBD1 (5 bases). Material: blood, either unsorted or a sorted T cell fraction (not recorded which). The sequence came from a human donor who was either an allogeneic HSCT recipient or a stem cell or donor lymphocyte infusion donor (not recorded which). It is not recorded whose cells these are; they may come from a transplant donor. The CDR3 DNA reads TGTGCCAGCAGGGGGCCCTCCCTGGATTCGGCCTATGGCTACACCTTC. It codes for CASRGPSLDSAYGYTF.